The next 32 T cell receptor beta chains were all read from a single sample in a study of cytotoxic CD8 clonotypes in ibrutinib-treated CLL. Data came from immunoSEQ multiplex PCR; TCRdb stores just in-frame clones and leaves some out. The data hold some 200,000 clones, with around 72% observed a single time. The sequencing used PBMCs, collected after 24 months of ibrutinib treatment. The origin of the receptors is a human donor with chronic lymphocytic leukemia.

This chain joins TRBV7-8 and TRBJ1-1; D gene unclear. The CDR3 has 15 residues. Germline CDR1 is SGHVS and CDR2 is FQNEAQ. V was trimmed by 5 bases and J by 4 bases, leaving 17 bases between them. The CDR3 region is CASSLIEGGFTEAFF. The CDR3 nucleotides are TGTGCCAGCAGCCTTATCGAAGGCGGTTTCACTGAAGCTTTCTTT.

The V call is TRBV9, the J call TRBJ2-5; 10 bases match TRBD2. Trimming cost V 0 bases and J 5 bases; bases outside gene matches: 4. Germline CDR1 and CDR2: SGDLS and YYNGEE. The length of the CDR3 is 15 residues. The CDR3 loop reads CASSVGLAGEETQYF. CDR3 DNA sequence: TGTGCCAGCAGCGTAGGCCTAGCGGGAGAGGAGACCCAGTACTTC. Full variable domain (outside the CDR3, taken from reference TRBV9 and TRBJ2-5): DSGVTQTPKHLITATGQRVTLRCSPRSGDLSVYWYQQSLDQGLQFLIQYYNGEERAKGNILERFSAQQFPDLHSELNLSSLELGDSALYFCASSVGLAGEETQYFGPGTRLLVL.

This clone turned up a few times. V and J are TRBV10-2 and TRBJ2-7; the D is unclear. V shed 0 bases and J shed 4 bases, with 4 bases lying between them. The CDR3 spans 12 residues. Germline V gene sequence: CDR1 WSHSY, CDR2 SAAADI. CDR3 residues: CASSESRYEQYF. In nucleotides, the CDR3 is TGCGCCAGCAGTGAGTCGAGGTACGAGCAGTACTTC.

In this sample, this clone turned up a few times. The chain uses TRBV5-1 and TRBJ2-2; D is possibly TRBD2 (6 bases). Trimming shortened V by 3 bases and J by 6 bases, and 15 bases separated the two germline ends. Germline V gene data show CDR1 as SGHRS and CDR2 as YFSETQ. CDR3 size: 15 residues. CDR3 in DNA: TGCGCCAGCAGCTACCGGGTTCGGGAGTCCGGGGAGCTGTTTTTT. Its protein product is CASSYRVRESGELFF.

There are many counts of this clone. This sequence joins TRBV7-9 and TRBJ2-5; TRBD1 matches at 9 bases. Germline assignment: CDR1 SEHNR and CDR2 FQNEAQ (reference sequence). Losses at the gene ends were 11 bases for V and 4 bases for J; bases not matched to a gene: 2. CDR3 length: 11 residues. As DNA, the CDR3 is TGTGCCGGGACAGGGACAGAGACCCAGTACTTC. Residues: CAGTGTETQYF. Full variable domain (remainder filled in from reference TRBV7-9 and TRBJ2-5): DTGVSQNPRHKITKRGQNVTFRCDPISEHNRLYWYRQTLGQGPEFLTYFQNEAQLEKSRLLSDRFSAERPKGSFSTLEIQRTEQGDSAMYLCAGTGTETQYFGPGTRLLVL.

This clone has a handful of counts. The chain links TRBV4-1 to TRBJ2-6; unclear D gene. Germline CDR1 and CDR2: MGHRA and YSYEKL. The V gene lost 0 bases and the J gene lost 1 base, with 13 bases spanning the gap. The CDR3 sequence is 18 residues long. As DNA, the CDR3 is TGCGCCAGCAGCCAAGATTGGGTGACGCCTTCTGGGGCCAACGTCCTGACTTTC. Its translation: CASSQDWVTPSGANVLTF.

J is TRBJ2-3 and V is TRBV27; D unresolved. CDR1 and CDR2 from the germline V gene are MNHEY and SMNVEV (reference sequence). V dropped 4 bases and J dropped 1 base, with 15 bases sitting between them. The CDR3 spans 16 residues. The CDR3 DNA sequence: TGTGCCAGCAGTTCGCAGTTTTTGGAGCGCACAGATACGCAGTATTTT. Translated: CASSSQFLERTDTQYF.

CDR3 residues: CATSRRGHTFTDTQYF. As DNA, the CDR3 is TGTGCCACCAGCCGTCGAGGACACACCTTCACAGATACGCAGTATTTT. The rearrangement links TRBV15 to TRBJ2-3; tentative D call: TRBD1 (5 bases). The CDR3 is 16 amino acids. CDR1 and CDR2 (germline): LNHNV, YYDKDF (reference sequence). The V end lost 5 bases, the J end lost 2 bases, and 17 bases lay between the germline ends.

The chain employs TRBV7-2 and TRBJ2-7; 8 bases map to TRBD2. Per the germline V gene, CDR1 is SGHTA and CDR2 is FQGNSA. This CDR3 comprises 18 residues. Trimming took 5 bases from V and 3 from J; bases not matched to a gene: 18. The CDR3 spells CASSPVVLAGTRGYEQYF. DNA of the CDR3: TGTGCCAGCAGCCCAGTGGTTCTGGCGGGGACTAGGGGCTACGAGCAGTACTTC.

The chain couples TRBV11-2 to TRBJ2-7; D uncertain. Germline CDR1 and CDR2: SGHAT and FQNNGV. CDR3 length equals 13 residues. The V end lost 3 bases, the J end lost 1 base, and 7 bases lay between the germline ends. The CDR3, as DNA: TGTGCCAGCAGCTTTGGTCAATCCTACGAGCAGTACTTC. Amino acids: CASSFGQSYEQYF.

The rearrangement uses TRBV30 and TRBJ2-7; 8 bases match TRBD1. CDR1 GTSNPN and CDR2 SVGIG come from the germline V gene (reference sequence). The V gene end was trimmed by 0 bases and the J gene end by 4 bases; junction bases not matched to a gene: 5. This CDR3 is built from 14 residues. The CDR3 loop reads CAWSVSGGGYEQYF. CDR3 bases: TGTGCCTGGAGTGTCTCAGGGGGCGGTTACGAGCAGTACTTC. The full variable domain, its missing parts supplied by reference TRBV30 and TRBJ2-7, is SQTIHQWPATLVQPVGSPLSLECTVEGTSNPNLYWYRQAAGRGLQLLFYSVGIGQISSEVPQNLSASRPQDRQFILSSKKLLLSDSGFYLCAWSVSGGGYEQYFGPGTRLTVT.

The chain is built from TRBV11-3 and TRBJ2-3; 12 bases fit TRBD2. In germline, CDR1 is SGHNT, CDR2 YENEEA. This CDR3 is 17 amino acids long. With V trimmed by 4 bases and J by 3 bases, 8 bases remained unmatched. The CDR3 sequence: CASSSGTSGPATDTQYF. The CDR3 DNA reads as TGTGCCAGCAGCTCCGGGACTAGCGGGCCGGCAACAGATACGCAGTATTTT.

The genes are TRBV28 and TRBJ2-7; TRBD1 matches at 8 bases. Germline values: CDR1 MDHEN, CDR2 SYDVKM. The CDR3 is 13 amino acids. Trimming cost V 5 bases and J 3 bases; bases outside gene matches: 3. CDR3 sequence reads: CASSPDRGYEQYF. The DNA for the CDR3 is TGTGCCAGCAGTCCTGACAGGGGCTACGAGCAGTACTTC.

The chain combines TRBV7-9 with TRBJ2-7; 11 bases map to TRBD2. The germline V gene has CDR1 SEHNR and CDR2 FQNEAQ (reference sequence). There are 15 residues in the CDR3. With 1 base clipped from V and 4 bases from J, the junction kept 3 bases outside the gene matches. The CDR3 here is CASSLELAGVYEQYF. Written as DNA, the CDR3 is TGTGCCAGCAGCTTAGAACTAGCGGGAGTGTACGAGCAGTACTTC.

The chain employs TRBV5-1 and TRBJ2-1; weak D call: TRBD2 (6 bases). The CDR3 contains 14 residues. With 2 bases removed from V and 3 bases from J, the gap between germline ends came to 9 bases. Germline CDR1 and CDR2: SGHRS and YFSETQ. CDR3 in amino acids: CASSFGGLYNEQFF. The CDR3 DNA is TGCGCCAGCAGCTTTGGAGGGCTCTACAATGAGCAGTTCTTC.

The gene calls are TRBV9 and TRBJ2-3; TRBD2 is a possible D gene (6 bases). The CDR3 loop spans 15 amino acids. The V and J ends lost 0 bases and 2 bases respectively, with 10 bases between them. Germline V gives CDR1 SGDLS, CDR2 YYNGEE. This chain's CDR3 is CASSVVGGNTDTQYF. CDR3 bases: TGTGCCAGCAGCGTAGTTGGCGGGAACACAGATACGCAGTATTTT.

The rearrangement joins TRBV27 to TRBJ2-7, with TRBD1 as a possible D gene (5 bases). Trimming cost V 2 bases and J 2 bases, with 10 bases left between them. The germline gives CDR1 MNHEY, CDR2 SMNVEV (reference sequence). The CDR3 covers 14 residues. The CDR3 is CASSLGQGAYEQYF. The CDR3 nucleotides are TGTGCCAGCAGTTTAGGGCAGGGCGCCTACGAGCAGTACTTC.

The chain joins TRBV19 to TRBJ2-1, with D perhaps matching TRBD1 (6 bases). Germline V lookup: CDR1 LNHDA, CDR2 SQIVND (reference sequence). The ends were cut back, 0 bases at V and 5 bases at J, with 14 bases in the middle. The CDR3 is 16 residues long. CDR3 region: CASSIDRGGRHNEQFF. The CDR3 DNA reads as TGTGCCAGTAGTATAGACCGAGGGGGTCGGCACAATGAGCAGTTCTTC. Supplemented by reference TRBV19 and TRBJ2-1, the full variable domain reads DGGITQSPKYLFRKEGQNVTLSCEQNLNHDAMYWYRQDPGQGLRLIYYSQIVNDFQKGDIAEGYSVSREKKESFPLTVTSAQKNPTAFYLCASSIDRGGRHNEQFFGPGTRLTVL.

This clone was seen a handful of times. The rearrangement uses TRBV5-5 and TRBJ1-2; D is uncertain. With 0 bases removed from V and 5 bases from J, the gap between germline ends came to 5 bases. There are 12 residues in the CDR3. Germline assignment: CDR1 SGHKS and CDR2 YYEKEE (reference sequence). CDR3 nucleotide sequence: TGTGCCAGCAGCTTGGCTGATTATGGCTACACCTTC. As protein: CASSLADYGYTF.

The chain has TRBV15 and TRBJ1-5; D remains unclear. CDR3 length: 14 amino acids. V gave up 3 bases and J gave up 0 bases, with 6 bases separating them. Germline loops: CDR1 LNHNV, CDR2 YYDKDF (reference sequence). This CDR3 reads CATSSGPSNQPQHF. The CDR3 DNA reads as TGTGCCACCAGCAGCGGACCTAGCAATCAGCCCCAGCATTTT.

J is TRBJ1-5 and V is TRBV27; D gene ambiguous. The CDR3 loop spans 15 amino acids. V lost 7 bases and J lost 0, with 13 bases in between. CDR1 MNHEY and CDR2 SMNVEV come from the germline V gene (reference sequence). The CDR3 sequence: CASNFTSRSNQPQHF. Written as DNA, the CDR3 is TGTGCCAGCAATTTCACTTCCCGTAGCAATCAGCCCCAGCATTTT.

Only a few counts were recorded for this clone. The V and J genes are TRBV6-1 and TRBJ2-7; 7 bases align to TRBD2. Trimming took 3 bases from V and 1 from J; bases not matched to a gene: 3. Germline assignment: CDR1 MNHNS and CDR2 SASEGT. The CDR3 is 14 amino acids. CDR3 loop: CASSDQRGSYEQYF. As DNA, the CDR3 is TGTGCCAGCAGTGATCAGCGGGGTTCCTACGAGCAGTACTTC.

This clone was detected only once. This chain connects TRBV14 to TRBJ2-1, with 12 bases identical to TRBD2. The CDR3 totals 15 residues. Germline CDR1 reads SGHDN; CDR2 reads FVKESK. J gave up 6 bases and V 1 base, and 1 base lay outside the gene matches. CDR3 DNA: TGTGCCAGCAGCCAAGGACTAGCGGGAGTCAATGAGCAGTTCTTC. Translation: CASSQGLAGVNEQFF.

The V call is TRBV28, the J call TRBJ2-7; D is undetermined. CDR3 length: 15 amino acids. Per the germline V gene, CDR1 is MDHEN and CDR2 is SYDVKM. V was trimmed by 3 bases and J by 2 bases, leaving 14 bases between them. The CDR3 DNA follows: TGTGCCAGCAGTTTCTTCGGGCTAGTTGCCTACGAGCAGTACTTC. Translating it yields CASSFFGLVAYEQYF.

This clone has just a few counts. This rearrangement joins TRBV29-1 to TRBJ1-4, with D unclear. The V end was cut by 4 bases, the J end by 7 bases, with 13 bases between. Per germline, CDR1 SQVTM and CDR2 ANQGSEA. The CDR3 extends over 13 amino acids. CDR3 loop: CSVGHQAGEKLFF. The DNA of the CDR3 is TGCAGCGTTGGACACCAGGCGGGTGAAAAACTGTTTTTT.

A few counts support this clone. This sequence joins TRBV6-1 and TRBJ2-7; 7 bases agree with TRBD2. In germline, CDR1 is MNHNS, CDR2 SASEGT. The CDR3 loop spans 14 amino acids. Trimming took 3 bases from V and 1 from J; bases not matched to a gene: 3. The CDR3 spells CASSELAVSYEQYF. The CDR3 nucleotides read TGTGCCAGCAGTGAGCTAGCGGTATCCTACGAGCAGTACTTC.

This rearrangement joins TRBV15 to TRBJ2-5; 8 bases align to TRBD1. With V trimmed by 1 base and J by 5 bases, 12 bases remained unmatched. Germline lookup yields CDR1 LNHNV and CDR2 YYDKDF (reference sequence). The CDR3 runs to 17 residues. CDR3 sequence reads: CATSRGYRQGSQETQYF. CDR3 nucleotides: TGTGCCACCAGCAGAGGCTACCGACAGGGGTCCCAGGAGACCCAGTACTTC.

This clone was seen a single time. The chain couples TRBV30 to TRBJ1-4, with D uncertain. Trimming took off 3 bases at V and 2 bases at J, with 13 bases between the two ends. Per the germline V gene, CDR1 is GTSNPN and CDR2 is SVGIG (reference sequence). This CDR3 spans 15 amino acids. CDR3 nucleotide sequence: TGTGCCTGGAGCCGCCGACAAGCGACTAATGAAAAACTGTTTTTT. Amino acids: CAWSRRQATNEKLFF.

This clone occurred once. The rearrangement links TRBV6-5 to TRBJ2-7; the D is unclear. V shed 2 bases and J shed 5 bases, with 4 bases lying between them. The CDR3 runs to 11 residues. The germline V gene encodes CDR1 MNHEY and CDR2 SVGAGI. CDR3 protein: CASSYVDEQYF. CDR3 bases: TGTGCCAGCAGTTACGTGGACGAGCAGTACTTC.

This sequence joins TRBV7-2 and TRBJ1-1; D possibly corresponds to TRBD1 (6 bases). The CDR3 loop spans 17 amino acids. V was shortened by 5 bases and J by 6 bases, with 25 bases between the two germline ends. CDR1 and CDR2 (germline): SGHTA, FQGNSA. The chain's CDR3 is CASSPTLLKTGLAEAFF. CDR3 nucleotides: TGTGCCAGCAGCCCTACCCTTCTGAAAACAGGGTTGGCTGAAGCTTTCTTT.

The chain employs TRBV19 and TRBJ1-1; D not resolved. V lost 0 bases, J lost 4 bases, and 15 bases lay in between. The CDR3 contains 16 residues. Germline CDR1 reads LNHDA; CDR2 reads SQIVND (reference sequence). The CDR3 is CASSIDLGRRITEAFF. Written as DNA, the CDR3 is TGTGCCAGTAGTATAGATCTGGGCAGAAGAATCACTGAAGCTTTCTTT.

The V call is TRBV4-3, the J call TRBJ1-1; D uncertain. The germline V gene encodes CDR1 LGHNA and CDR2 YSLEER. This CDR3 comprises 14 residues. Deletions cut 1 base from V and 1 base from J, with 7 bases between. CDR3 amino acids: CASSQVYGNTEAFF. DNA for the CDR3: TGCGCCAGCAGCCAAGTGTATGGGAACACTGAAGCTTTCTTT.